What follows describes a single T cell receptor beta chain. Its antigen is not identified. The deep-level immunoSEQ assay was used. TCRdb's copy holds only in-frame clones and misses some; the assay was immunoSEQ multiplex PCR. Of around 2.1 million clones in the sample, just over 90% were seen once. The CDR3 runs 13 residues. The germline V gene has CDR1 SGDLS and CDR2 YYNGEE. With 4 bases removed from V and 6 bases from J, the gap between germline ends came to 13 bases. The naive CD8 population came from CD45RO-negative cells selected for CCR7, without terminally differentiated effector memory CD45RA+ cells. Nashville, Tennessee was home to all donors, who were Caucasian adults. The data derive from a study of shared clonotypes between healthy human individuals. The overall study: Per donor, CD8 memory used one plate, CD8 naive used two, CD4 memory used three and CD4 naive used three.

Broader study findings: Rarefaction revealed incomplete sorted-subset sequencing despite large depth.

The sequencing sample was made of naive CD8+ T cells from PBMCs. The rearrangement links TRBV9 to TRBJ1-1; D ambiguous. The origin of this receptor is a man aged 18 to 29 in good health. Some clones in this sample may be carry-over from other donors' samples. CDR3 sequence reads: CASSPAHSAEAFF. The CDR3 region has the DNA TGTGCCAGCAGCCCTGCCCATTCCGCTGAAGCTTTCTTT. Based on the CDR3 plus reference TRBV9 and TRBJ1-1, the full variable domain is DSGVTQTPKHLITATGQRVTLRCSPRSGDLSVYWYQQSLDQGLQFLIQYYNGEERAKGNILERFSAQQFPDLHSELNLSSLELGDSALYFCASSPAHSAEAFFGQGTRLTVV.